This T cell receptor (beta chain) was identified during a study of glioma-infiltrating T cells. Overall study findings and caveats: Tissue and blood shared very few CDR3 sequences.

The CDR3 is 14 amino acids. The germline V and J ends were trimmed by 0 bases and 1 base, with 9 bases remaining between them. Germline V gene lookup returns CDR1 SQVTM and CDR2 ANQGSEA. Using RNA template, CDR3s of TCR alpha and beta were amplified with iRepertoire arm-PCR. Input was roughly 100-450 ng of tissue mRNA or PBMC total RNA. TCRdb re-called the multiplex PCR reads through MiXCR, storing one row per CDR3 protein. Among approximately 110,000 distinct CDR3 sequences listed, around 25% were seen once. Concerning this clonotype itself: Antigen specificity is unknown.

Sequences were obtained from glioma tissue, nonneoplastic brain tissue, or PBMCs (not recorded which). The chain combines TRBV29-1 with TRBJ1-1; no definite D call. The TCR comes from a human donor with low-grade glioma or glioblastoma, undergoing nonglioma brain surgery, or in good health (not recorded which). The CDR3 DNA reads TGCAGCGTTGAAGATGGTAGGAAGAACACTGAAGCTTTCTTT. Its protein is CSVEDGRKNTEAFF. The entire variable domain, with the rest obtained from reference TRBV29-1 and TRBJ1-1, is as follows: SAVISQKPSRDICQRGTSLTIQCQVDSQVTMMFWYRQQPGQSLTLIATANQGSEATYESGFVIDKFPISRPNLTFSTLTVSNMSPEDSSIYLCSVEDGRKNTEAFFGQGTRLTVV.